Here is one T cell receptor beta chain with its context. Antigen: not known. TCRdb reprocessed the RT-PCR reads via MiXCR and lists one record per CDR3 protein. The sample has about 540,000 distinct CDR3 sequences, roughly 25% seen once. The data were taken from a study of response to subunit inactivated influenza vaccine. Whole-study results and caveats: Each seasonal influenza vaccination recruits few new T cells, the authors suggested.

The CDR3 is made up of 16 amino acids. V lost 0 bases to trimming and J lost 7 bases; unmatched junction nucleotides: 11. Germline values: CDR1 MNHEY, CDR2 SVGAGI. This sample also appeared in a second study, on T cells expressing NK-cell markers. According to that study: What made the TCR beta cDNA was 5'RACE template switching with UMIs. NKG2C+ dominant clonotypes from a handful of donors made up about 1.0-7.5% of CD8+ T cells.

The sequence derives from a man aged 50 to 60 who received an inactivated influenza vaccine. The rearrangement uses TRBV6-5 and TRBJ2-7; 8 bases match TRBD1. The source material was CD4+ T cells sorted from PBMCs, sampled about 12 days after vaccination. This chain's CDR3 is CASSYSRWQGAGEQYF. In DNA, the CDR3 is TGTGCCAGCAGTTACTCTCGTTGGCAGGGGGCGGGGGAGCAGTACTTC.